The rows below give T cell receptor beta chains drawn from one sample of a study of blood T cell repertoires in COVID-19. The table came from immunoSEQ multiplex PCR; TCRdb's copy has only in-frame clones and leaves some out. The sample yields about 150,000 clones, 70% to 90% seen once. The sequenced sample consisted of peripheral blood. All receptors derive from a man aged 50 to 60 with active or convalescent COVID-19. Both conserved end residues are part of each CDR3. Fields, in order: V gene, clone size, D gene, J gene, CDR3 protein, CDR3 DNA. The D gene is left open where the match is weak. Size is omitted from some rows. Given values are once, few, many or a class for expanded clones.

TRBV2	.	.	TRBJ2-3	CASSELLTLDTQYF	TGTGCCAGCAGTGAATTGCTGACATTAGATACGCAGTATTTT
TRBV11-3	.	.	TRBJ2-1	CASSLVTGSYNEQFF	TGTGCCAGCAGCTTAGTTACAGGAAGCTACAATGAGCAGTTCTTC
TRBV18	.	.	TRBJ1-6	CASSPRVPYNSPLHF	TGTGCCAGCTCACCGAGGGTGCCCTATAATTCACCCCTCCACTTT
TRBV28	.	TRBD1	TRBJ1-2	CASSLAGGSGYTF	TGTGCCAGCAGTTTAGCAGGGGGCAGTGGCTACACCTTC
TRBV3-1/TRBV3-2	.	TRBD1	TRBJ1-2	CASRPGQADCYTF	TGTGCCAGCAGACCCGGACAGGCCGATTGCTACACCTTC
TRBV6-4	.	.	TRBJ2-6	CASSDRGGANVLTF	TGTGCCAGCAGTGACAGGGGTGGGGCCAACGTCCTGACTTTC
TRBV7-7	.	TRBD2	TRBJ2-1	CASSATGTSGSNEQFF	TGTGCTAGCAGCGCGACAGGGACTAGCGGTAGCAATGAGCAGTTCTTC
TRBV5-1	.	TRBD1	TRBJ1-2	CASSVGQGATYGYTF	TGCGCCAGCAGCGTGGGACAGGGGGCCACCTATGGCTACACCTTC
TRBV19	.	.	TRBJ1-3	CASSPQGFSGNTIYF	TGTGCCAGTAGTCCGCAGGGTTTCTCTGGAAACACCATATATTTT
TRBV13	once	.	TRBJ1-6	CASSPGGATTPLHF	TGTGCCAGCAGCCCCGGTGGAGCGACCACTCCCCTCCACTTT
TRBV18	.	TRBD1	TRBJ2-7	CASSPPTGILYEQYF	TGTGCCAGCTCACCTCCGACAGGGATCTTGTACGAGCAGTACTTC
TRBV5-1	.	.	TRBJ1-1	CASSLEGVNTEAFF	TGCGCCAGCAGCTTGGAAGGGGTGAACACTGAAGCTTTCTTT
TRBV5-4	.	.	TRBJ2-1	CASSLSINRISNEQFF	TGTGCCAGCAGCCTATCAATTAACAGGATTTCCAATGAGCAGTTCTTC
TRBV9	.	.	TRBJ1-5	CASSVVPPSYSNQPQHF	TGTGCCAGCAGCGTAGTCCCCCCCAGTTATAGCAATCAGCCCCAGCATTTT
TRBV5-4	.	TRBD2	TRBJ2-1	CASSLGLADTNEQFF	TGTGCCAGCAGCCTCGGACTAGCCGACACCAATGAGCAGTTCTTC
TRBV9	.	.	TRBJ2-2	CASSRVEAGELFF	TGTGCCAGCAGCCGGGTCGAAGCCGGGGAGCTGTTTTTT
TRBV9	.	.	TRBJ2-1	CASSVATGGSYNEQFF	TGTGCCAGCAGCGTAGCTACTGGAGGGAGCTACAATGAGCAGTTCTTC
TRBV4-3	.	.	TRBJ1-2	CASSQSAGFDGYTF	TGCGCCAGCAGCCAGAGCGCCGGGTTCGATGGCTACACCTTC
TRBV9	.	TRBD2	TRBJ2-1	CASTAGGPYNEQFF	TGTGCCAGCACTGCGGGAGGGCCTTACAATGAGCAGTTCTTC
TRBV9	.	.	TRBJ1-3	CASSGEKKESGNTIYF	TGTGCCAGCAGCGGCGAAAAGAAAGAGTCTGGAAACACCATATATTTT
TRBV29-1	.	.	TRBJ1-2	CSVGTSNYGYTF	TGCAGCGTTGGGACATCTAACTATGGCTACACCTTC
TRBV4-3	.	.	TRBJ1-2	CASSQDFYGRQGSLNYGYTF	TGCGCCAGCAGCCAAGATTTTTATGGAAGGCAGGGCTCCCTTAACTATGGCTACACCTTC
TRBV5-4	.	.	TRBJ1-1	CASSLSPFTEAFF	TGTGCCAGCAGCTTGTCCCCCTTCACTGAAGCTTTCTTT
TRBV18	.	TRBD1	TRBJ2-7	CASSNTGTGSYEQYF	TGTGCCAGCTCAAATACCGGGACAGGATCCTACGAGCAGTACTTC
TRBV5-5	once	.	TRBJ2-2	CASSFLGAGELFF	TGTGCCAGCAGCTTTCTAGGGGCCGGGGAGCTGTTTTTT
TRBV27	few	TRBD2	TRBJ2-1	CASSLRGLVNNEQFF	TGTGCCAGCAGTTTACGGGGACTAGTTAACAATGAGCAGTTCTTC
TRBV11-3	.	.	TRBJ1-6	CASSHITGSYNSPLHF	TGTGCCAGCAGCCATATCACGGGTAGTTATAATTCACCCCTCCACTTT
TRBV10-3	.	TRBD1	TRBJ2-7	CATEYRGLNEQYF	TGTGCCACCGAATACAGGGGGCTCAACGAGCAGTACTTC
TRBV28	.	.	TRBJ2-7	CASSPLFGTTTYEQYF	TGTGCCAGCAGTCCCCTCTTTGGGACAACTACCTACGAGCAGTACTTC
TRBV2	.	.	TRBJ2-7	CASSTGISEQYF	TGTGCCAGCAGTACAGGGATTTCCGAGCAGTACTTC
TRBV10-3	.	.	TRBJ1-4	CAISQDRSNEKLFF	TGTGCCATCAGTCAAGACAGGTCCAATGAAAAACTGTTTTTT
TRBV7-8	.	TRBD1	TRBJ1-1	CASSYRQGSNTEAFF	TGTGCCAGCAGTTATAGACAGGGAAGTAACACTGAAGCTTTCTTT
TRBV19	once	.	TRBJ2-1	CASSRERVSSYNEQFF	TGTGCCAGTAGTCGGGAAAGAGTCAGCTCCTACAATGAGCAGTTCTTC
TRBV10-1	.	TRBD1	TRBJ2-3	CASWDRGWTDTQYF	TGCGCCAGTTGGGACAGGGGTTGGACAGATACGCAGTATTTT
TRBV5-6	.	TRBD1	TRBJ1-5	CASSLRQGYQPQHF	TGTGCCAGCAGCTTGCGACAGGGCTATCAGCCCCAGCATTTT
TRBV5-1	.	TRBD1	TRBJ2-5	CASSLGQGAWETQYF	TGCGCCAGCAGCTTGGGACAGGGGGCTTGGGAGACCCAGTACTTC
TRBV7-2	.	TRBD2	TRBJ2-7	CASSLSGGARSYEQYF	TGTGCCAGCAGCCTTAGCGGGGGGGCCCGGTCCTACGAGCAGTACTTC
TRBV19	.	.	TRBJ1-1	CASSIGRNTEAFF	TGTGCCAGTAGTATAGGGAGGAACACTGAAGCTTTCTTT
TRBV21-1	.	.	TRBJ1-6	CASSKAIRGRLHF	TGTGCCAGCAGCAAAGCTATTCGGGGTCGCCTCCACTTT
TRBV19	once	.	TRBJ2-7	CASSKRTSYEQYF	TGTGCCAGTAGTAAGCGTACGTCCTACGAGCAGTACTTC